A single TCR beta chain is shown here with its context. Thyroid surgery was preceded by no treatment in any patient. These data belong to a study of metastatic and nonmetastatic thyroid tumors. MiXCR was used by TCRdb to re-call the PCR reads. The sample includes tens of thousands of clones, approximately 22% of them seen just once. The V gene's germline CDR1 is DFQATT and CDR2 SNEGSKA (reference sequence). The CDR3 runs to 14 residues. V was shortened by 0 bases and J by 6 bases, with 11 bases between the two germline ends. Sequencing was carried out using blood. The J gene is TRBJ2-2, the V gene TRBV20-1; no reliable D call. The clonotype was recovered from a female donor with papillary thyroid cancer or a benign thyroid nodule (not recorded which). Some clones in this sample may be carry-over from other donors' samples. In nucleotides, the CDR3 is TGCAGTGCTAGAGATTACAAGGGATCCGGGGAGCTGTTTTTT. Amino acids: CSARDYKGSGELFF.